The T cell receptor beta chain under discussion was sequenced for a study of patients and donors after allogeneic stem cell transplantation. TCRdb re-derived calls from the RT-PCR reads in MiXCR, one entry per CDR3 protein. The table has about 24,000 distinct CDR3 sequences, about 45% seen once. The sample consisted of blood, either unsorted or a sorted T cell fraction (not recorded which). The sequence was obtained from a human donor who was either an allogeneic HSCT recipient or a stem cell or donor lymphocyte infusion donor (not recorded which). It is not recorded whose cells these are; they may come from a transplant donor.

In nucleotides, the CDR3 is TGTGCCAGCAGCCCAGTCCAGTTGGGCAATCAGCCCCAGCATTTT. This codes for CASSPVQLGNQPQHF. The gene calls are TRBV12-3 or TRBV12-4 and TRBJ1-5; no reliable D call. Between the trimmed V and J ends, which lost 6 bases and 2 bases, there was a span of 14 bases. The CDR3 loop spans 15 amino acids.